The rows below give T cell receptor beta chains drawn from one sample of a study of CD8 T cells in ankylosing spondylitis. TCRdb redid the calling of the 5' RACE reads with MiXCR, one entry per CDR3 protein. The sample records 750,000 to 850,000 distinct CDR3 sequences, roughly 10% being singletons. Sequencing was done on a sample of blood, either unsorted or a sorted T cell fraction (not recorded which). The receptors come from a male donor with ankylosing spondylitis. The conserved cysteine and the conserved F or W are not part of the CDR3 here. The order of the fields is CDR3 length, J gene, V gene, CDR3 protein.

9	TRBJ2-5	TRBV20-1	SAYSQETQY
16	TRBJ2-3	TRBV11-1	ASSSRRRDRGNTDTQY
12	TRBJ1-4	TRBV18	ASSTDRGGEKLF
15	TRBJ2-1	TRBV4-3	ASSQFTSGGTYNEQF
15	TRBJ2-3	TRBV20-1	SARDNLGRGAGDTQY
12	TRBJ2-2	TRBV5-1	ASSSGRNPGELF
13	TRBJ2-1	TRBV7-7	ASSLAGGNYNEQF
12	TRBJ2-1	TRBV20-1	SAGRSGSLTEQF
12	TRBJ1-3	TRBV7-2	ASSLGPEGYTIY
14	TRBJ2-2	TRBV5-5	ASSLARVWPGGELF
11	TRBJ2-6	TRBV20-1	SADKPGANVLT
12	TRBJ1-5	TRBV20-1	SASKQGASQPQH
13	TRBJ2-2	TRBV11-1	ASSPFTELTRELF
12	TRBJ2-7	TRBV20-1	SARTGISAYEQY
12	TRBJ1-4	TRBV7-7	ASSSGQANEKLF
12	TRBJ2-1	TRBV24-1	ATSDPGGGNEQF
13	TRBJ1-1	TRBV15	ATSPRTLPNTEAF
14	TRBJ2-5	TRBV9	ASSISGQGTGETQY
10	TRBJ1-1	TRBV29-1	SSGGRDTEAF
12	TRBJ2-7	TRBV29-1	SVVETGPPSEQY
10	TRBJ2-3	TRBV11-2	ASSPISGTQY
14	TRBJ2-3	TRBV12-3/TRBV12-4	ASQNDGDFRTDTQY
12	TRBJ2-5	TRBV20-1	SARSRQGDETQY
8	TRBJ1-1	TRBV20-1	SARRTEAF
13	TRBJ1-2	TRBV7-2	ASRRGGTGAYGYT
10	TRBJ1-2	TRBV20-1	SARYGAGGYT
12	TRBJ2-3	TRBV20-1	SAILRGNTDTQY
14	TRBJ2-5	TRBV24-1	ATSIPGQGEGETQY
12	TRBJ2-2	TRBV20-1	SAIGRLNTGELF
12	TRBJ2-1	TRBV7-9	ASSLSYGGYEQF
11	TRBJ2-1	TRBV19	ASSLAGAREQF
13	TRBJ2-1	TRBV7-8	ASSLSRGPYNEQF
12	TRBJ2-7	TRBV6-2/TRBV6-3	ASRGSGGTYEQY